Below, 30 T cell receptor beta chains from the same sample are listed, as sequenced in a study of T-cell memory formation after mild COVID-19. MiXCR was run by TCRdb on the 5' RACE reads, yielding one entry per CDR3 protein. The table includes around 250,000 distinct CDR3 sequences, over 15% detected once. Input material: PBMCs or a T cell subset sorted from them (not recorded which). The receptors shown here come from a man aged 18 to 29 who had mild COVID-19 (a few samples of this study predate the infection). Cell type and time point are not known.

The chain is built from TRBV5-1 and TRBJ1-2; D may be TRBD1 (6 bases). CDR1 is SGHRS and CDR2 is YFSETQ in the germline V gene. Trimming removed 4 bases at V and 4 bases at J, with 14 bases between. The CDR3 contains 14 residues. The CDR3 protein is CASSVNRVPYGYTF. The CDR3 DNA reads TGCGCCAGCAGCGTGAACAGGGTGCCCTATGGCTACACCTTC.

The CDR3 spells CASRRPDRAYGYTF. The CDR3 nucleotides read TGTGCCAGCAGGCGGCCGGACAGGGCCTATGGCTACACCTTC. V gene TRBV28 combines with J gene TRBJ1-2; 8 bases fit TRBD1. V was pared by 6 bases and J by 4 bases, with 7 bases of the junction left unmatched. The CDR3 has 14 residues. The germline V gene has CDR1 MDHEN and CDR2 SYDVKM.

This clonotype turned up a few times. V usage is TRBV12-3 or TRBV12-4 and J usage is TRBJ1-1; D is perhaps TRBD1 (5 bases). The CDR3 extends over 13 amino acids. V lost 5 bases to trimming and J lost 1 base, with 8 bases between them. CDR3 in DNA: TGTGCCAGCAGTAGACAGCAGAACACTGAAGCTTTCTTT. Translating gives CASSRQQNTEAFF.

The chain carries TRBV10-3 and TRBJ2-3; TRBD1 is a possible D gene (6 bases). The CDR3 has 14 amino acids. CDR1 ENHRY and CDR2 SYGVKD come from the germline V gene. V lost 4 bases and J lost 5, with 13 bases in between. CDR3 protein: CAISVLGAVDTQYF. The CDR3 region has the DNA TGTGCCATCAGTGTATTGGGGGCCGTAGATACGCAGTATTTT.

This clonotype was recorded a few times. The V and J genes are TRBV10-1 and TRBJ2-7; D remains unclear. The CDR3 covers 13 residues. Trimming took off 2 bases at V and 3 bases at J, with 8 bases between the two ends. Germline V CDR1 and CDR2: WNHNN, SYGVQD (reference sequence). CDR3 residues: CASSEGRYYEQYF. CDR3 nucleotide sequence: TGCGCCAGCAGTGAGGGTCGATACTACGAGCAGTACTTC.

This clonotype came up many times. The V and J genes are TRBV5-1 and TRBJ1-1; TRBD1 matches 9 bases. The CDR3 is 15 residues long. Germline V gene lookup returns CDR1 SGHRS and CDR2 YFSETQ. V gave up 0 bases and J gave up 2 bases; unmatched junction bases: 2. CDR3 nucleotide sequence: TGCGCCAGCAGCTTGGGGGGACAGGGAAACACTGAAGCTTTCTTT. This gives the protein CASSLGGQGNTEAFF.

This clonotype was seen many times. The rearrangement uses TRBV6-4 and TRBJ2-1; TRBD1 aligns across 9 bases. Trimming cost V 2 bases and J 8 bases; bases outside gene matches: 7. From germline, CDR1 is MRHNA and CDR2 SNTAGT. This CDR3 is built from 15 residues. The CDR3 loop is CASSDRTGAIDEQFF. CDR3 sequence (DNA): TGTGCCAGCAGTGACCGGACAGGGGCAATCGATGAGCAGTTCTTC.

Ten or more counts support this clonotype. As DNA, the CDR3 is TGTGCCAGCAGCTTATGGACTAGCGGGGGGCTGGAGCAGTACTTC. The encoded protein is CASSLWTSGGLEQYF. J is TRBJ2-7 and V is TRBV7-6; 14 nucleotides align to TRBD2. CDR3 size: 15 residues. Germline loops: CDR1 SGHVS, CDR2 FNYEAQ. Unmatched junction bases numbered 4, after V lost 2 bases and J lost 7 bases.

The rearrangement uses TRBV4-3 and TRBJ2-3; a weak D match, TRBD2 (7 bases). Trimming removed 0 bases at V and 4 bases at J, with 14 bases between. Per germline, CDR1 LGHNA and CDR2 YSLEER. The CDR3 spans 16 residues. DNA for the CDR3: TGCGCCAGCAGCCAAGAAGGGGGGGGCCGGTCAGATACGCAGTATTTT. This gives the protein CASSQEGGGRSDTQYF.

This clonotype was detected many times. V is TRBV7-2 and J is TRBJ2-7; D is unresolved. The CDR3 is 12 amino acids. CDR1 is SGHTA, CDR2 FQGNSA, per germline. V gave up 1 base and J gave up 4 bases, with 5 bases separating them. CDR3 loop: CASSLVNYEQYF. CDR3 DNA sequence: TGTGCCAGCAGCTTAGTCAATTACGAGCAGTACTTC.

This clonotype showed up just a few times. The chain combines TRBV7-2 with TRBJ2-5; TRBD2 is a possible D gene (7 bases). The CDR3 has 16 residues. In germline, CDR1 is SGHTA, CDR2 FQGNSA. V was shortened by 6 bases and J by 2 bases, with 19 bases between the two germline ends. The CDR3 is CASSSRMRGGQETQYF. The DNA of the CDR3 is TGTGCCAGCAGTTCCCGTATGAGGGGGGGTCAAGAGACCCAGTACTTC.

This clonotype has ten or more counts. The V and J genes are TRBV6-5 and TRBJ2-5; D is tentatively TRBD1 or TRBD2 (5 bases each). CDR3 length equals 16 residues. The V and J ends lost 2 bases and 0 bases respectively, with 13 bases between them. CDR1 is MNHEY, CDR2 SVGAGI, per germline. CDR3 bases: TGTGCCAGCAGTTACCGGGGACCGCGGTACCAAGAGACCCAGTACTTC. Translating it yields CASSYRGPRYQETQYF.

By its share, this clonotype is medium-sized (0.01 to 0.1%). The chain couples TRBV6-4 to TRBJ2-1; 10 bases line up with TRBD2. The V segment lost 4 bases and the J segment 2 bases; nucleotides outside the gene matches: 2. The V gene's germline CDR1 is MRHNA and CDR2 SNTAGT. The CDR3 runs to 15 residues. CDR3 sequence reads: CASSGTSGTYNEQFF. The CDR3 DNA follows: TGTGCCAGCAGTGGGACTAGCGGAACCTACAATGAGCAGTTCTTC.

This clonotype was observed many times. This chain uses TRBV29-1 with TRBJ1-1; D uncertain. In germline, CDR1 is SQVTM, CDR2 ANQGSEA. The CDR3 sequence is 12 residues long. Trimming took off 4 bases at V and 0 bases at J, with 6 bases between the two ends. The CDR3 is CSVGSMNTEAFF. CDR3 DNA sequence: TGCAGCGTTGGGAGCATGAACACTGAAGCTTTCTTT.

The chain is built from TRBV9 and TRBJ2-3; 8 bases fit TRBD1. Germline CDR1 reads SGDLS; CDR2 reads YYNGEE. Losses at the gene ends were 3 bases for V and 4 bases for J; bases not matched to a gene: 13. The CDR3 runs to 17 residues. In nucleotides, the CDR3 is TGTGCCAGCAGCGACGGCAGGGGGCCAAGATGGTCAGATACGCAGTATTTT. Its translation is CASSDGRGPRWSDTQYF.

The chain couples TRBV6-2 or TRBV6-3 to TRBJ2-2; tentatively, D is TRBD1 (6 bases). Trimming cost V 7 bases and J 3 bases, with 15 bases left between them. CDR3 length: 15 amino acids. Germline lookup yields CDR1 MNHEY and CDR2 SVGEGT. This chain's CDR3 is CASTVTGPYTGELFF. As DNA, the CDR3 is TGTGCCAGCACAGTTACAGGGCCTTACACCGGGGAGCTGTTTTTT.

The chain couples TRBV11-2 to TRBJ1-1; D is undetermined. Germline CDR1 reads SGHAT; CDR2 reads FQNNGV. Trimming pared 4 bases from V and 0 bases from J, leaving 12 bases between. The CDR3 is 15 residues long. The CDR3 spells CASSYSGMLNTEAFF. DNA of the CDR3: TGTGCCAGCAGCTACTCCGGGATGCTGAACACTGAAGCTTTCTTT.

This clonotype was detected only a few times. CDR3 sequence (DNA): TGTGCCAGCTGGTCTCAGGAGACTTTCTACGAGCAGTACGTC. Its protein product is CASWSQETFYEQYV. This chain joins TRBV21-1 and TRBJ2-7. TRBV21-1 is a pseudogene segment. The CDR3 contains 14 residues.

The V gene is TRBV6-2 or TRBV6-3, the J gene TRBJ1-1; no reliable D call. V shed 7 bases and J shed 1 base, with 10 bases lying between them. The CDR3 is 13 residues long. Germline CDR1 reads MNHEY; CDR2 reads SVGEGT. The CDR3 is CASTNAANTEAFF. The CDR3 DNA sequence: TGTGCCAGCACTAACGCTGCGAACACTGAAGCTTTCTTT.

The V call is TRBV4-3, the J call TRBJ2-3, with D possibly matching TRBD2 (6 bases). V shed 0 bases and J shed 5 bases, with 12 bases lying between them. The CDR3 extends over 15 amino acids. The germline V gene encodes CDR1 LGHNA and CDR2 YSLEER. CDR3 nucleotides: TGCGCCAGCAGCCAAGATTGGTGGAGGGGAGATACGCAGTATTTT. This codes for CASSQDWWRGDTQYF.

The V and J genes are TRBV5-1 and TRBJ2-2; 9 bases match TRBD2. The germline gives CDR1 SGHRS, CDR2 YFSETQ. The junction had 14 bases not matched to a gene; V was cut back by 4 bases and J by 16 bases. The CDR3 has 14 amino acids. This CDR3 is CASSPEGRGGLPFF. The CDR3 DNA is TGCGCCAGCAGCCCCGAAGGGCGGGGGGGCTTGCCGTTTTTT.

CDR3 DNA sequence: TGTGCCAGCAGCCCATACTCCGGGACAGGGTCTGCTTTCTTT. This translates into CASSPYSGTGSAFF. The chain uses TRBV12-3 or TRBV12-4 and TRBJ1-1; 9 nucleotides line up with TRBD1. This CDR3 region has 14 residues. V lost 6 bases and J lost 11; bases outside the gene matches: 13.

Ten or more counts support this clonotype. V is TRBV3-1 and J is TRBJ2-5; TRBD2 is a possible D gene (5 bases). The CDR3 loop spans 12 amino acids. V was cut by 3 bases and J by 5 bases, with 7 bases left in between. CDR1 is LGHDT and CDR2 is YNNKEL in the germline V gene (reference sequence). The CDR3 nucleotides read TGTGCCAGCAGCCAGAGGGAGGAGACCCAGTACTTC. It codes for CASSQREETQYF.

J is TRBJ2-2 and V is TRBV7-2, with 9 bases matching TRBD1. With 2 bases clipped from V and 0 bases from J, the junction kept 1 base outside the gene matches. Germline lookup yields CDR1 SGHTA and CDR2 FQGNSA. There are 16 residues in the CDR3. Written as DNA, the CDR3 is TGTGCCAGCAGCTTACGGGACAGGGCGAACACCGGGGAGCTGTTTTTT. Protein sequence: CASSLRDRANTGELFF.

This chain connects TRBV2 to TRBJ2-7; D not resolved. CDR3 size: 12 residues. Germline CDR1 SNHLY, CDR2 FYNNEI. Trimming cost V 6 bases and J 5 bases, with 11 bases left between them. CDR3 DNA: TGTGCCAGCAGGTCGGACCGTCACGAGCAGTACTTC. This sequence encodes CASRSDRHEQYF.

This clonotype was found a few times. The chain couples TRBV20-1 to TRBJ2-1, with 13 nucleotides matching TRBD2. The germline V gene has CDR1 DFQATT and CDR2 SNEGSKA (reference sequence). Losses at the gene ends were 4 bases for V and 7 bases for J; bases not matched to a gene: 10. The CDR3 extends over 16 amino acids. The CDR3 bases are TGCAGTGCTACCCCGACTAGCGGGGGGACCGGGAATGAGCAGTTCTTC. Translated, it gives CSATPTSGGTGNEQFF.

The V call is TRBV23-1, the J call TRBJ2-6; no reliable D call. TRBV23-1 is an ORF for which the function is uncertain. The CDR3 has 15 residues. V lost 3 bases, J lost 0 bases, and 6 bases lay in between. CDR3: CASSHQSSGANVLTF. The CDR3 DNA sequence: TGCGCCAGCAGTCATCAGAGCTCTGGGGCCAACGTCCTGACTTTC.

The table lists this clonotype with a few counts. The chain joins TRBV6-1 to TRBJ2-1; no reliable D call. Germline CDR1 and CDR2: MNHNS and SASEGT. Trimming left V 4 bases short and J 4 bases short, with 11 bases between. The CDR3 runs to 14 residues. CDR3 DNA: TGTGCCAGCAGTGGGCAGTACGATTACAATGAGCAGTTCTTC. Encoded protein: CASSGQYDYNEQFF.

The sample holds one count of this clonotype. The chain employs TRBV20-1 and TRBJ2-7; D perhaps matches TRBD2 (6 bases). Germline V gene lookup returns CDR1 DFQATT and CDR2 SNEGSKA (reference sequence). This CDR3 comprises 11 residues. The CDR3 region has the DNA TGCAGCGTCGGGGGACGGTACGAGCAGTACGTC. Translating it yields CSVGGRYEQYV.

This clonotype was counted at least ten times. The gene calls are TRBV4-3 and TRBJ2-5, with 9 positions matching TRBD2. In germline, CDR1 is LGHNA, CDR2 YSLEER. The CDR3 contains 20 residues. CDR3 protein: CAPEDRVTSGGPNFQETQYF. CDR3 nucleotides: TGCGCTCCCGAGGATCGCGTGACCAGCGGGGGGCCGAACTTCCAAGAGACCCAGTACTTC.